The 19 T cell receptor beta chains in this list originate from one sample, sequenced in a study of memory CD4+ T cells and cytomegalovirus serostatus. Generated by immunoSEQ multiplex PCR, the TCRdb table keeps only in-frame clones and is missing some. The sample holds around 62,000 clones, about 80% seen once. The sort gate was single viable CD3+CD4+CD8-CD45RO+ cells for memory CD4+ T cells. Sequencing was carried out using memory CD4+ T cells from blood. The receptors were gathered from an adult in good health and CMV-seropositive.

The CDR3 region has the DNA TGCAGCGTTGATGAAGGGGGAAAGACCCAGTACTTC. Translation gives CSVDEGGKTQYF. The V and J genes are TRBV29-1 and TRBJ2-5; TRBD1 is a possible D gene (6 bases). The CDR3 totals 12 residues. Trimming stripped 3 bases from V and 6 bases from J, with 11 bases between. Germline V gene sequence: CDR1 SQVTM, CDR2 ANQGSEA.

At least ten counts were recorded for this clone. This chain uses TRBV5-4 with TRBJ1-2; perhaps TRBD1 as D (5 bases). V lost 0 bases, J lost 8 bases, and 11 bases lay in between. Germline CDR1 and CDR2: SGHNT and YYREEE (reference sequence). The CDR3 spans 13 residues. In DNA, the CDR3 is TGTGCCAGCAGCTTGGAGACCAGGGTAGGCTACACCTTC. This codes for CASSLETRVGYTF.

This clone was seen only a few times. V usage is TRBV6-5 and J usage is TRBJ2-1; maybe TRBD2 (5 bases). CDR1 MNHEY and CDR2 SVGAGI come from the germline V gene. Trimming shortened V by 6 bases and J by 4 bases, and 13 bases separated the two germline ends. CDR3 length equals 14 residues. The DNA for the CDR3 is TGTGCCAGCAGCCCCGTCGGAGGTTACAATGAGCAGTTCTTC. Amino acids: CASSPVGGYNEQFF.

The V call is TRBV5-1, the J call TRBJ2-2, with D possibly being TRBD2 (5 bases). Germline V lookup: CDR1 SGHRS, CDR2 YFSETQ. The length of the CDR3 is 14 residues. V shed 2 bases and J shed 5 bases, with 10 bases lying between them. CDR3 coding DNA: TGCGCCAGCAGCTTTACCCGAGGGACCGGGGAGCTGTTTTTT. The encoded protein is CASSFTRGTGELFF.

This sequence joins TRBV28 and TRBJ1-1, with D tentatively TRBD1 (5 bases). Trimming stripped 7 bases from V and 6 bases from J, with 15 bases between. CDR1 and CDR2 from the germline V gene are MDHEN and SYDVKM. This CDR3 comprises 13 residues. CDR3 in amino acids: CASTQGSKPEAFF. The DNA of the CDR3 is TGTGCCAGCACCCAGGGAAGTAAGCCTGAAGCTTTCTTT.

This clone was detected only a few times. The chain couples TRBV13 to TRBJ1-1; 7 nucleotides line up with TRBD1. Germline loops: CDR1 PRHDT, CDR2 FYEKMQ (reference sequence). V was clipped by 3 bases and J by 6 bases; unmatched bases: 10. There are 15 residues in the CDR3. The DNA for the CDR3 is TGTGCCAGCAGCTTGACAGGGCTAGAACTGTCTGAAGCTTTCTTT. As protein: CASSLTGLELSEAFF.

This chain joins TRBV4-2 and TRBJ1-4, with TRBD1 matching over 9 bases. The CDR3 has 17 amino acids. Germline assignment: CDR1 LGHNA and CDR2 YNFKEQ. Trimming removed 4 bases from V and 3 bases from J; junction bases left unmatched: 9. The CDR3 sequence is CASSLNPRQGANEKLFF. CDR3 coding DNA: TGTGCCAGCAGCCTCAACCCCAGACAGGGGGCTAATGAAAAACTGTTTTTT.

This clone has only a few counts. The CDR3 sequence is CASSETGGAYEQYF. The CDR3 nucleotides are TGTGCCAGCAGCGAGACAGGTGGGGCCTACGAGCAGTACTTC. The chain uses TRBV6-5 and TRBJ2-7; perhaps TRBD1 as D (6 bases). The CDR3 has 14 amino acids. Germline values: CDR1 MNHEY, CDR2 SVGAGI. Trimming removed 6 bases from V and 2 bases from J, with 14 bases in between.

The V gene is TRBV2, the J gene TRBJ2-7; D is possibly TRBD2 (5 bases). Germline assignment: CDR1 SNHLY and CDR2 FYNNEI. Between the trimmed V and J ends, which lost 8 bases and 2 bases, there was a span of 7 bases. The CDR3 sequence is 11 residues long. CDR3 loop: CASRGTYEQYF. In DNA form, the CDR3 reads TGTGCCAGCCGGGGTACCTACGAGCAGTACTTC.

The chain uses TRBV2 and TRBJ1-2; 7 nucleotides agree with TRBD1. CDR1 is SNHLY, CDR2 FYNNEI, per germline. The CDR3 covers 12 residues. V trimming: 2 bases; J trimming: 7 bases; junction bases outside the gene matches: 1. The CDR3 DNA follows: TGTGCCAGCAGTGAAAGACAGGGTGGCTACACCTTC. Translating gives CASSERQGGYTF.

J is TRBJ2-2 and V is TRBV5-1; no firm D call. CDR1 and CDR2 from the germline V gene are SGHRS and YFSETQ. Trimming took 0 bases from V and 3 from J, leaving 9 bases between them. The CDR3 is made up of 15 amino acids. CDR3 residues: CASSLGLRDTGELFF. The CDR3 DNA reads TGCGCCAGCAGCTTGGGCTTAAGGGACACCGGGGAGCTGTTTTTT.

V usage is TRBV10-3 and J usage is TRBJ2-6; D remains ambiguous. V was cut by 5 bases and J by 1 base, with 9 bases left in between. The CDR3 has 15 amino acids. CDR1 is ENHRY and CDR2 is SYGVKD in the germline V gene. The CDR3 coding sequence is TGTGCCATCAGTCGCATTGCATCTGGGGCCAACGTCCTGACTTTC. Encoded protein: CAISRIASGANVLTF.

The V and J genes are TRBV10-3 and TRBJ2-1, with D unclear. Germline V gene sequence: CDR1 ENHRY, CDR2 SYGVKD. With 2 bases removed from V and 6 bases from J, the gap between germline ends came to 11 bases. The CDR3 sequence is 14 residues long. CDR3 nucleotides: TGTGCCATCAGTGAGGGTATTCTTACCAATGAGCAGTTCTTC. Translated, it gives CAISEGILTNEQFF.

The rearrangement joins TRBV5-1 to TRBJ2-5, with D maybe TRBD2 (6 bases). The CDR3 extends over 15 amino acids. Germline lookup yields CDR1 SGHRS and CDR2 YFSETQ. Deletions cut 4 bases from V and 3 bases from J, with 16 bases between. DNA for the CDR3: TGCGCCAGCAGCCTTGGGGGGAGTATCAAAGAGACCCAGTACTTC. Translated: CASSLGGSIKETQYF.

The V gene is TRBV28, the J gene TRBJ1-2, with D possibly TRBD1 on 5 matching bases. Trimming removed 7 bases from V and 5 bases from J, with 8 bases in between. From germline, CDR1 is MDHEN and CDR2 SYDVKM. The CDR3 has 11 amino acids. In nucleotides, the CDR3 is TGTGCCAGCATGAGGGGATATGGCTACACCTTC. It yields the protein CASMRGYGYTF.

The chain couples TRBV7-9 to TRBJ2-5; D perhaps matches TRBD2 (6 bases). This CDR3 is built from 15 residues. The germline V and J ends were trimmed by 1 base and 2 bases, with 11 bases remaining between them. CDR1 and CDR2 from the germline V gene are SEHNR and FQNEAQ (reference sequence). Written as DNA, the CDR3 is TGTGCCAGCAGCTTAGAGGGACTTACACAAGAGACCCAGTACTTC. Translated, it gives CASSLEGLTQETQYF.

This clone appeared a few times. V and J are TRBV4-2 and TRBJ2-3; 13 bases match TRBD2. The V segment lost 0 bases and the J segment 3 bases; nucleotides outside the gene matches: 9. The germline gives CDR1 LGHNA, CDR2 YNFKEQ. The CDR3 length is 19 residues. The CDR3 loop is CASSQDPPRTSGGTDTQYF. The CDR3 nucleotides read TGTGCCAGCAGCCAAGATCCGCCGCGGACTAGCGGGGGTACAGATACGCAGTATTTT.

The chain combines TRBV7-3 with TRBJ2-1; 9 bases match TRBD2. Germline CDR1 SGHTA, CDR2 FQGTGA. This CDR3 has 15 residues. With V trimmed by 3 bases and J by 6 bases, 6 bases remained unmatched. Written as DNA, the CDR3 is TGTGCCAGCAGCTTGGGGCCTAGCGGGACCAATGAGCAGTTCTTC. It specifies CASSLGPSGTNEQFF.

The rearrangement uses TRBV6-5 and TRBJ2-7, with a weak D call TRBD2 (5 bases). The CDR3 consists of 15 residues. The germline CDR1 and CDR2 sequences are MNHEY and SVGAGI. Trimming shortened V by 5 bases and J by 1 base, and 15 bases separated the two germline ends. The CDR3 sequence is CASSRDPDGSYEQYF. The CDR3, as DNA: TGTGCCAGCAGTCGGGATCCGGACGGATCCTACGAGCAGTACTTC.